The 14 T cell receptor beta chains reported below all come from one sample, sequenced in a study of CD4 and CD8 cells across lung adenocarcinoma regions. TCRdb processed the PCR reads anew with MiXCR; each CDR3 protein has one entry. Here the sample spans 7,500 to 9,000 distinct CDR3 sequences, over 50% being singletons. Sequenced sample: CD4+ T cells from the center of a lung tumor. The receptors come from a female donor with lung adenocarcinoma. The CD4 and CD8 labels of this study may be unreliable.

In its sample, this clonotype was seen a few times. The rearrangement links TRBV6-5 to TRBJ2-1, with a possible D match to TRBD2 (6 bases). CDR3 length: 16 amino acids. Germline-derived CDR1 and CDR2 are MNHEY and SVGAGI. Trimming stripped 4 bases from V and 2 bases from J, with 15 bases between. In DNA, the CDR3 is TGTGCCAGCAGTTCCTACTTTGGGAGGACCTACAATGAGCAGTTCTTC. This gives the protein CASSSYFGRTYNEQFF.

The CDR3 region has the DNA TGTGCCAGCAGGAGGGCGACAGGGATCAGCGGGGAGCTGTTTTTT. Protein: CASRRATGISGELFF. This chain joins TRBV6-1 and TRBJ2-2, with 7 bases fitting TRBD1. The CDR3 totals 15 residues. Trimming took 6 bases from V and 7 from J; bases not matched to a gene: 11. CDR1 is MNHNS, CDR2 SASEGT, per germline.

In this sample, this clonotype turned up a few times. This chain links TRBV7-2 with TRBJ1-5; TRBD1 matches 8 bases. Trimming at V came to 5 bases and at J to 2 bases, leaving 2 bases not matched to a gene. CDR3 size: 14 residues. The germline gives CDR1 SGHTA, CDR2 FQGNSA. Here the CDR3 reads CASSGQGGNQPQHF. For the CDR3, the DNA is TGTGCCAGCAGCGGACAGGGAGGCAATCAGCCCCAGCATTTT.

This clonotype is labeled as large. The chain joins TRBV10-3 to TRBJ2-7; 9 bases align to TRBD2. The CDR3 totals 17 residues. J was trimmed by 0 bases and V by 6 bases; bases with no gene match: 12. Germline V gives CDR1 ENHRY, CDR2 SYGVKD. Here the CDR3 reads CAISEPPSGTSSYEQYF. The CDR3 DNA reads as TGTGCCATCAGCGAACCACCTAGCGGGACCAGCTCCTACGAGCAGTACTTC.

This chain links TRBV14 with TRBJ2-1, with 8 bases matching TRBD2. J lost 6 bases, V lost 0 bases, and 10 bases had no gene match. CDR3 length: 17 amino acids. CDR1 and CDR2 (germline): SGHDN, FVKESK. DNA for the CDR3: TGTGCCAGCAGCCAAGACCTGGCGGGAGGAATCGCCAATGAGCAGTTCTTC. Protein product: CASSQDLAGGIANEQFF.

A word on this clonotype: This sequence may be a read error, since a much larger clone differs from it by one base. DNA for the CDR3: TGCGCCAGCAGCCAAGATCTTGGGACAGGTCACAATGAGCAGTTCTTC. It codes for CASSQDLGTGHNEQFF. The chain has TRBV4-1 and TRBJ2-1; 8 nucleotides line up with TRBD1. In germline, CDR1 is MGHRA, CDR2 YSYEKL. There are 16 residues in the CDR3. Trimming at V came to 0 bases and at J to 5 bases, leaving 6 bases not matched to a gene.

The chain uses TRBV6-4 and TRBJ2-3; D assignment may be TRBD1 or TRBD2 (5 bases each). Germline V CDR1 and CDR2: MRHNA, SNTAGT. V lost 6 bases and J 5 bases, leaving 18 bases between the germline ends. This CDR3 contains 15 residues. The CDR3 region is CASSRTGTTKDTQYF. CDR3 coding DNA: TGTGCCAGCAGCCGCACCGGGACCACCAAAGATACGCAGTATTTT.

The J gene is TRBJ2-5, the V gene TRBV6-1, with TRBD2 matching 12 bases. V lost 5 bases to trimming and J lost 1 base; unmatched junction nucleotides: 8. The CDR3 is 17 residues long. Germline V gene data show CDR1 as MNHNS and CDR2 as SASEGT. CDR3 sequence reads: CASSRRTGLAGQETQYF. The CDR3 nucleotides are TGTGCCAGCAGTCGACGTACGGGACTAGCGGGCCAAGAGACCCAGTACTTC.

The chain has TRBV6-1 and TRBJ1-4, with D possibly TRBD1 on 5 matching bases. The CDR3 extends over 14 amino acids. The germline gives CDR1 MNHNS, CDR2 SASEGT. Trimming shortened V by 3 bases and J by 8 bases, and 13 bases separated the two germline ends. Here the CDR3 reads CASSEGVFEEKLFF. The CDR3 coding sequence is TGTGCCAGCAGTGAGGGGGTATTCGAAGAAAAACTGTTTTTT.

This clonotype has only a few counts. The chain employs TRBV20-1 and TRBJ2-1, with 11 bases matching TRBD2. The CDR3 is made up of 16 amino acids. V lost 5 bases, J lost 8 bases, and 14 bases stayed unmatched. From germline, CDR1 is DFQATT and CDR2 SNEGSKA (reference sequence). Here the CDR3 reads CSAGASGRRRSDEQFF. The CDR3 DNA sequence: TGCAGTGCTGGGGCTAGCGGGAGGCGTCGGAGCGATGAGCAGTTCTTC.

The chain employs TRBV11-2 and TRBJ2-5, with 9 bases matching TRBD1. CDR3 length: 16 residues. Trimming cost V 5 bases and J 0 bases; bases outside gene matches: 7. Germline CDR1 reads SGHAT; CDR2 reads FQNNGV. CDR3 DNA: TGTGCCAGCAGCACTAGAAGGGACAGGGACCAAGAGACCCAGTACTTC. Amino acids: CASSTRRDRDQETQYF.

Regarding this clonotype: Relative to the germline gene, one junction end is altered; a read error may explain this. This rearrangement joins TRBV7-6 to TRBJ1-1; TRBD1 agrees at 7 bases. Looked up from germline, CDR1 is SGHVS and CDR2 is FNYEAQ. The length of the CDR3 is 17 residues. CDR3 sequence: CASSILPWRGRGSESFF. In DNA, the CDR3 is TGTGCCAGCAGCATACTGCCTTGGAGGGGGCGAGGATCTGAATCTTTCTTC.

The chain joins TRBV6-1 to TRBJ2-2; D is undetermined. Germline V lookup: CDR1 MNHNS, CDR2 SASEGT. V was shortened by 5 bases and J by 2 bases, with 12 bases between the two germline ends. The CDR3 spans 15 residues. CDR3 residues: CASSSARINTGELFF. The CDR3 region has the DNA TGTGCCAGCAGTAGCGCTAGAATAAACACCGGGGAGCTGTTTTTT.

This CDR3 is CASSQEGGGSEKLFF. Written as DNA, the CDR3 is TGCGCCAGCAGCCAAGAAGGCGGGGGCTCCGAAAAACTGTTTTTT. This chain uses TRBV4-1 with TRBJ1-4; perhaps TRBD1 as D (6 bases). Germline V CDR1 and CDR2: MGHRA, YSYEKL. The CDR3 length is 15 residues. V was shortened by 0 bases and J by 8 bases, with 13 bases between the two germline ends.